Reported below is one T cell receptor (beta chain). The data are from a study of blood T cell repertoires in COVID-19. Original data processing: Reference gene primers were amplified, and this amplification served to estimate nucleated cell counts. Clones were sequenced by immunoSEQ multiplex PCR, and TCRdb holds only the in-frame ones, with some missing. That table furnishes V, J and clone size, whereas the DNA furnished D and trimming. In the table there are hundreds of thousands of clones, about nine tenths of which are singletons. Seattle patients were enrolled during active infection and followed longitudinally. The CDR3 spans 14 residues. V was pared by 4 bases and J by 10 bases, with 18 bases between. CDR1 SGDLS and CDR2 YYNGEE come from the germline V gene.

Sequenced material: peripheral blood. The gene calls are TRBV9 and TRBJ2-1; TRBD2 might be the D (7 bases). The source is a woman aged 70-85 years with COVID-19, enrolled during active disease. The CDR3 coding sequence is TGTGCCAGCAGCCCCAATGGGGGGGCAAGGGAGCAGTTCTTC. This translates into CASSPNGGAREQFF.